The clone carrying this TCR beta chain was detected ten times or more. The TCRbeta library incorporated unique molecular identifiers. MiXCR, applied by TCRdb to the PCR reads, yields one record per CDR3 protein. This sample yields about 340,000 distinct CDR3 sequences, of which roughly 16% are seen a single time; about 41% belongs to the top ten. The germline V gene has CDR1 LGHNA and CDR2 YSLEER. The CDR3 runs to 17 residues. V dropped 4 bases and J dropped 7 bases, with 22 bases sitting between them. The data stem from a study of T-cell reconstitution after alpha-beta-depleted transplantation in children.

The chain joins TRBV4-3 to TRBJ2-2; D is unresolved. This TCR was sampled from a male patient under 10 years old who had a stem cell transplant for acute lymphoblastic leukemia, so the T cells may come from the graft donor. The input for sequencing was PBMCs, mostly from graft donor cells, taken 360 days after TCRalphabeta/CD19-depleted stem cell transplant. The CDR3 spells CASSPGPTGRVFGELFF. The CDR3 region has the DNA TGCGCCAGCAGCCCAGGACCAACGGGTCGAGTCTTCGGGGAGCTGTTTTTT.